This TCR beta chain originates from a study of shared clonotypes between healthy human individuals. Study-wide results and caveats: Shared across several donors were around 5% of the naive CD4 clonotypes. Clonotype sharing among donors likely depends on sequencing depth.

Evenly divided among several immunoSEQ plates was the genomic DNA of each subset. Repertoires were generated with immunoSEQ multiplex PCR, while TCRdb's copy carries only in-frame clones and drops some. This sample has about 1.5 million clones, with around 98% found just once. Germline CDR1 reads KGHSH; CDR2 reads LQKENI. The CDR3 totals 15 residues. The V gene end was trimmed by 6 bases and the J gene end by 9 bases; junction bases not matched to a gene: 13. This clone appeared a single time. The target antigen is unknown. The receptor's source is a man aged 25 to 45 in good health. The sequenced material came from naive CD4+ T cells sorted from blood. Documented subset: CD45RA+ positively selected. This chain joins TRBV18 and TRBJ2-1; 8 bases map to TRBD2. The CDR3 coding sequence is TGTGCCAGCTCCGGGACACCCGGGGGGGGCGGTGAGCAGTTCTTC. Encoded protein: CASSGTPGGGGEQFF. Looking up the rest from reference TRBV18 and TRBJ2-1 gives the full variable domain: NAGVMQNPRHLVRRRGQEARLRCSPMKGHSHVYWYRQLPEEGLKFMVYLQKENIIDESGMPKERFSAEFPKEGPSILRIQQVVRGDSAAYFCASSGTPGGGGEQFFGPGTRLTVL.